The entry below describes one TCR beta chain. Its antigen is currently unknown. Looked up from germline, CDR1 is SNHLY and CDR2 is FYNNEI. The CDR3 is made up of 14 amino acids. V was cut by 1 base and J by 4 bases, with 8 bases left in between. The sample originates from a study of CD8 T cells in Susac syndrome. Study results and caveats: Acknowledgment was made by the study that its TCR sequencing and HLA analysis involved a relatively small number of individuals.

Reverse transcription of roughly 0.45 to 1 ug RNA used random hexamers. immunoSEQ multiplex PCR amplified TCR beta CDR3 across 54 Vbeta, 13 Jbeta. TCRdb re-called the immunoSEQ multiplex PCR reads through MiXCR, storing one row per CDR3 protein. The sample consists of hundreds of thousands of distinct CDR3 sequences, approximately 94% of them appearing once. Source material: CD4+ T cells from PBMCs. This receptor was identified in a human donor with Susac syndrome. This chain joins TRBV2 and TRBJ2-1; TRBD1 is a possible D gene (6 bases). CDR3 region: CASSEGGQYNEQFF. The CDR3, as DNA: TGTGCCAGCAGTGAAGGGGGACAATACAATGAGCAGTTCTTC.